This T cell receptor (beta chain) stems from a study of blood T cell repertoires in COVID-19 (dated by TCRdb to the early 2020s). About the investigation overall: Samples covering the acute and convalescent phases of COVID-19 were provided by collaborators in the United States, Italy and Spain. The material from the prospective study consisted of cDNA or gDNA derived from T cells, B-cell-depleted T cells, or PBMCs. The dataset comprised deeply sampled blood TCRbeta repertoires from subjects exposed to, actively infected with, or recovered from COVID-19. A freely available public database, intended as a resource for researchers studying the immune response to SARS-CoV-2, is where the repertoires were released. Samples came from the ongoing ImmuneRACE study (first 160 participants) plus 1,254 subjects from 6 global collaborators. Nearly every sample came with metadata listing a de-identified subject ID, COVID-19 status, age in years and sex. Where HLA class I and class II types were available, the types were taken from metadata supplied by the sample provider, not from assay-based typing.

Study-wide findings and limitations: Clinical and demographic metadata were provided uncurated, with the amount varying by source and participant.

From a lookup of the germline V gene (reference sequence), CDR1 and CDR2 are MNHEY and SMNVEV. Taken from cysteine to phenylalanine, the CDR3 has 11 residues. Just CDR3 DNA is preserved here, 33 bases in frame from base 1. The V end loses 6 bases and the J end loses 4 bases, and a stretch of 7 bases separates them. The immunoSEQ Assay, a bias-controlled multiplex PCR, was used to amplify TCRbeta CDR3 regions from genomic DNA. Turning to the authors' computational methods: Nucleated cell counts per sample were estimated from amplification of reference gene primers within the assay. To quantify the absolute abundance of each unique TCRbeta CDR3 rearrangement, sequence reads were collapsed and filtered. For each sample, productive Simpson clonality was calculated as the square root of Simpson's diversity index across productive rearrangements. TCRdb carries this immuneACCESS record with in-frame sequences only. Its versions omit some clonotypes, under half of them owing to an unresolved V gene in the studies checked, with the rest unexplained. V and J calls and clone size are as listed in that table; D and trimming were resolved from the DNA. Across this sample there are more than 35,000 clones, with approximately 90% seen only once. Just under 9% of the sample is held by the ten biggest clonotypes.

Notes on this clone: Its antigen remains unidentified. Within one base of it there is no much larger clone, and no base qualities were kept.

Each collaborating institution followed its own protocols to collect whole blood in K2EDTA tubes. For TCRbeta analysis, collaborator samples were shipped as frozen whole blood, as isolated PBMCs, or as DNA extracted from either sample type. The V and J genes are TRBV27 and TRBJ2-7, and possibly TRBD1, on 5 matching bases. Sample: peripheral blood. This TCR derives from a young man with active or convalescent COVID-19. The CDR3 region: CASRGQYEQYF. The nucleotide sequence reads TGTGCCAGCAGGGGGCAGTACGAGCAGTACTTC.